This T cell receptor (beta chain) originates from a study of patients and donors after allogeneic stem cell transplantation. Trimming stripped 1 base from V and 0 bases from J, with 12 bases between. Germline V gene lookup returns CDR1 DFQATT and CDR2 SNEGSKA (reference sequence). The CDR3 length is 15 residues. TCRdb recomputed calls from the RT-PCR reads with MiXCR, one row per CDR3 protein. The data contain about 160,000 distinct CDR3 sequences, approximately 37% of them singletons. V usage is TRBV20-1 and J usage is TRBJ1-1; D gene uncertain. Sequences were obtained from blood, either unsorted or a sorted T cell fraction (not recorded which). The clonotype was recovered from a human donor who was either an allogeneic HSCT recipient or a stem cell or donor lymphocyte infusion donor (not recorded which). It is not recorded whose cells these are; they may come from a transplant donor. CDR3: CSARVIQLLNTEAFF. The CDR3 DNA reads TGCAGTGCTAGAGTAATACAGCTGTTGAACACTGAAGCTTTCTTT.